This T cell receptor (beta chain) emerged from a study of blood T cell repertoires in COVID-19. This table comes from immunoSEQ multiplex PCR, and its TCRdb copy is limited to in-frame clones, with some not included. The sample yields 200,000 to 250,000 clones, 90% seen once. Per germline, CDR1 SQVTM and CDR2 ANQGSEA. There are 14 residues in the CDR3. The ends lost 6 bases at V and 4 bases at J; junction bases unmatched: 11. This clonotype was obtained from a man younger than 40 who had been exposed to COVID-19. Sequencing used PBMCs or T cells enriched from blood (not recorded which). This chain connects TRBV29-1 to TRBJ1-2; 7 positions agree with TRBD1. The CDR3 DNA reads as TGCAGCGTGAGGGGAGTCGCAGGGGGCTATGGCTACACCTTC. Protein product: CSVRGVAGGYGYTF.